The clone carrying this T cell receptor (beta chain) is medium-sized in the sample. This sample stems from a study of neoadjuvant nivolumab and ipilimumab in lung cancer. The data were produced by immunoSEQ multiplex PCR, yet TCRdb's version contains in-frame clones alone and is incomplete. Among 24,000 or so clones listed, approximately 84% were seen once. The V gene's germline CDR1 is SNHLY and CDR2 FYNNEI. V dropped 6 bases and J dropped 7 bases, with 10 bases sitting between them. The CDR3 spans 11 residues. The source was peripheral blood, collected before neoadjuvant nivolumab, alone or with ipilimumab. V and J are TRBV2 and TRBJ2-7, with D possibly matching TRBD1 (5 bases). The receptor was isolated from an adult with non-small cell lung cancer. CDR3 bases: TGTGCCAGCAGGAGAGACAGAGAGCAGTACTTC. Protein: CASRRDREQYF. Full variable domain (missing parts from reference TRBV2 and TRBJ2-7): EPEVTQTPSHQVTQMGQEVILRCVPISNHLYFYWYRQILGQKVEFLVSFYNNEISEKSEIFDDQFSVERPDGSNFTLKIRSTKLEDSAMYFCASRRDREQYFGPGTRLTVT.